These 15 T cell receptor beta chains were all obtained from the same sample, sequenced in a study of identical twins. TCRdb re-derived calls from the 5' RACE reads in MiXCR, one entry per CDR3 protein. The top ten clones hold 0.8% to 1% of a sample with 500,000 to 550,000 distinct CDR3 sequences, about 20% of them seen once. The data also belong to a second study, concerning T cells expressing NK-cell markers.

Sample: CD4+ T cells sorted from blood. Source of these receptors: a woman in her late teens or twenties in good health.

This clonotype has only a few counts. The V gene is TRBV24-1, the J gene TRBJ2-3, with TRBD2 identical over 10 bases. From germline, CDR1 is KGHDR and CDR2 SFDVKD. The CDR3 has 17 amino acids. J gave up 5 bases and V 3 bases, and 10 bases lay outside the gene matches. CDR3: CATSDRSGGAGEDTQYF. The CDR3 DNA reads as TGTGCCACCAGTGATCGAAGCGGGGGGGCAGGCGAAGATACGCAGTATTTT.

This chain links TRBV30 with TRBJ1-1; D not certain. CDR3 size: 13 residues. Trimming stripped 2 bases from V and 7 bases from J, with 14 bases between. Germline V CDR1 and CDR2: GTSNPN, SVGIG (reference sequence). DNA for the CDR3: TGTGCCTGGAGTTACCTCGTGAGTGGTGAAGCTTTCTTT. It is translated as CAWSYLVSGEAFF.

This chain links TRBV6-1 with TRBJ2-5; TRBD1 matches at 11 bases. V trimming: 6 bases; J trimming: 5 bases; junction bases outside the gene matches: 11. This CDR3 comprises 16 residues. Looked up from germline, CDR1 is MNHNS and CDR2 is SASEGT. This CDR3 reads CASSSTGQGARETQYF. The CDR3 DNA reads TGTGCCAGCAGCTCCACCGGACAGGGGGCTAGGGAGACCCAGTACTTC.

In its sample, this clonotype was seen many times. V usage is TRBV20-1 and J usage is TRBJ2-1, with a weak D call TRBD2 (6 bases). This CDR3 has 14 residues. The germline V gene has CDR1 DFQATT and CDR2 SNEGSKA (reference sequence). V lost 6 bases to trimming and J lost 5 bases, with 17 bases between them. The CDR3 nucleotides are TGCAGTGCCATCCGGGACTGGAACAACAATGAGCAGTTCTTC. It codes for CSAIRDWNNNEQFF.

The chain has TRBV20-1 and TRBJ2-7; 10 positions agree with TRBD2. CDR1 and CDR2 from the germline V gene are DFQATT and SNEGSKA (reference sequence). With V trimmed by 6 bases and J by 2 bases, 10 bases remained unmatched. This CDR3 is 15 amino acids long. CDR3 region: CSAPYSGGLAYEQYF. CDR3 coding DNA: TGCAGTGCCCCTTATAGCGGGGGGCTCGCCTACGAGCAGTACTTC.

The rearrangement links TRBV7-2 to TRBJ1-1; 9 bases align to TRBD1. The CDR3 is made up of 16 amino acids. Losses at the gene ends were 4 bases for V and 5 bases for J; bases not matched to a gene: 11. Germline V CDR1 and CDR2: SGHTA, FQGNSA. CDR3 sequence (DNA): TGTGCCAGCAGCTCGAGGGCCCTGACAGGGGGGACTGAAGCTTTCTTT. Translated, it gives CASSSRALTGGTEAFF.

This rearrangement joins TRBV10-3 to TRBJ1-3; D ambiguous. In germline, CDR1 is ENHRY, CDR2 SYGVKD. This CDR3 is 14 amino acids long. V gave up 1 base and J gave up 2 bases, with 6 bases separating them. DNA for the CDR3: TGTGCCATCAGTGAGTATGATACTGGAAACACCATATATTTT. This translates into CAISEYDTGNTIYF.

This clonotype showed up many times. The genes are TRBV12-3 or TRBV12-4 and TRBJ2-7, with D tentatively TRBD2 (6 bases). The CDR3 is 11 amino acids. Trimming cost V 5 bases and J 10 bases, with 12 bases left between them. CDR3 sequence (DNA): TGTGCCAGCAGTACCACGGGACTTCAGTACTTC. As protein: CASSTTGLQYF.

V is TRBV12-3 or TRBV12-4 and J is TRBJ2-5; 9 bases are a match to TRBD1. The ends lost 3 bases at V and 4 bases at J; junction bases unmatched: 3. CDR3 length: 14 amino acids. The CDR3 protein is CASSLRQGVETQYF. In nucleotides, the CDR3 is TGTGCCAGCAGTTTGAGACAGGGGGTAGAGACCCAGTACTTC.

This clonotype appeared a single time. This chain links TRBV3-1 with TRBJ2-1; 7 bases match TRBD2. The V gene end was trimmed by 0 bases and the J gene end by 4 bases; junction bases not matched to a gene: 9. The CDR3 spans 17 residues. From germline, CDR1 is LGHDT and CDR2 YNNKEL (reference sequence). The CDR3 protein is CASSQDMGGFTYNEQFF. Written as DNA, the CDR3 is TGTGCCAGCAGCCAAGATATGGGGGGGTTTACTTACAATGAGCAGTTCTTC.

This chain connects TRBV29-1 to TRBJ2-3; D not certain. The CDR3 has 13 residues. Per the germline V gene, CDR1 is SQVTM and CDR2 is ANQGSEA. V was pared by 4 bases and J by 5 bases, with 13 bases between. CDR3: CSVGLLRGDTQYF. CDR3 DNA sequence: TGCAGCGTTGGCCTCCTTCGAGGAGATACGCAGTATTTT.

This clonotype showed up just a few times. This chain uses TRBV5-4 with TRBJ2-5, with 7 bases that match TRBD1. Germline trimming cut 4 bases from V and 2 bases from J; bases unmatched to any gene: 2. This CDR3 is 13 amino acids long. The germline V gene encodes CDR1 SGHNT and CDR2 YYREEE (reference sequence). The CDR3 DNA is TGTGCCAGCAGCGTGGACAGGCAAGAGACCCAGTACTTC. Translation gives CASSVDRQETQYF.

This clonotype was seen only a few times. The CDR3 here is CASSLVPSGNIQYF. The CDR3 nucleotides are TGTGCCAGCAGCTTAGTTCCGAGCGGGAACATTCAGTACTTC. V and J are TRBV13 and TRBJ2-4; weak D call: TRBD2 (6 bases). This CDR3 has 14 residues. Germline-derived CDR1 and CDR2 are PRHDT and FYEKMQ (reference sequence). The germline V and J ends were trimmed by 1 base and 7 bases, with 11 bases remaining between them.

The sample holds a few counts of this clonotype. This chain links TRBV5-1 with TRBJ2-5; the D gene is possibly TRBD1 (6 bases). Germline CDR1 is SGHRS and CDR2 is YFSETQ. Trimming removed 4 bases at V and 5 bases at J, with 15 bases between. This CDR3 has 14 amino acids. The CDR3 DNA sequence: TGCGCCAGCAGCCCCCAGACAGGTGGGGAGACCCAGTACTTC. This gives the protein CASSPQTGGETQYF.

This clonotype showed up just a few times. This chain connects TRBV19 to TRBJ2-1, with 10 positions matching TRBD1. This CDR3 is 16 amino acids long. Per germline, CDR1 LNHDA and CDR2 SQIVND (reference sequence). J lost 8 bases, V lost 3 bases, and 10 bases had no gene match. CDR3 sequence reads: CASSIGDRGRFDEQFF. CDR3 DNA sequence: TGTGCCAGTAGTATCGGAGACAGGGGGCGGTTTGATGAGCAGTTCTTC.